Listed below are T cell receptor beta chains from one sample, sequenced in a study of cytomegalovirus exposure and HLA in healthy donors. Profiling relied on immunoSEQ multiplex PCR, and the TCRdb table lists in-frame clones only, not all of them. The top ten clones hold over 2.5% of a sample with approximately 100,000 clones, 71% of them seen once. The sequencing input was PBMCs. The receptor source for this set is a female donor in good health and CMV-seronegative. Each CDR3 is given with its conserved first and last residue. Each record gives: clone size, D gene, J gene, V gene, CDR3 protein, CDR3 DNA. D genes are given only for firm matches. Size tells how often a clone was seen (once, few, many) or the class of an expanded clone, and some rows leave it out.

abundance: -; d_gene: -; j_gene: TRBJ1-5; v_gene: TRBV5-8; CDR3aa: CASSLGIRDQPQHF; CDR3nt: TGTGCCAGCAGCTTGGGGATCAGGGATCAGCCCCAGCATTTT
abundance: -; d_gene: -; j_gene: TRBJ2-7; v_gene: TRBV5-1; CDR3aa: CASSLGQGVDYEQYF; CDR3nt: TGCGCCAGCAGCTTGGGGCAGGGTGTAGACTACGAGCAGTACTTC
abundance: once; d_gene: TRBD2; j_gene: TRBJ2-1; v_gene: TRBV7-9; CDR3aa: CASSLPLAGGGEQFF; CDR3nt: TGTGCCAGCAGCTTACCACTAGCGGGAGGTGGAGAGCAGTTCTTC
abundance: -; d_gene: -; j_gene: TRBJ2-1; v_gene: TRBV9; CDR3aa: CASSVDRDRLYNEQFF; CDR3nt: TGTGCCAGCAGCGTAGACAGGGATCGTTTATACAATGAGCAGTTCTTC
abundance: -; d_gene: -; j_gene: TRBJ1-2; v_gene: TRBV13; CDR3aa: CASSRSRGGYTF; CDR3nt: TGTGCCAGCAGCCGATCCAGGGGCGGCTACACCTTC
abundance: -; d_gene: TRBD1; j_gene: TRBJ1-1; v_gene: TRBV28; CDR3aa: CASSLGTGEAFF; CDR3nt: TGTGCCAGCAGTTTAGGGACAGGGGAAGCTTTCTTT
abundance: -; d_gene: TRBD1; j_gene: TRBJ1-5; v_gene: TRBV5-8; CDR3aa: CASSSRTGSQPQHF; CDR3nt: TGTGCCAGCAGCTCCAGGACAGGGTCTCAGCCCCAGCATTTT
abundance: -; d_gene: TRBD1; j_gene: TRBJ2-7; v_gene: TRBV6-6; CDR3aa: CASIGQGTYEQYF; CDR3nt: TGTGCCAGCATTGGACAGGGGACCTACGAGCAGTACTTC
abundance: -; d_gene: -; j_gene: TRBJ2-7; v_gene: TRBV10-2; CDR3aa: CASAARSPARETGEQYF; CDR3nt: TGCGCCAGCGCGGCTCGCTCCCCGGCGCGGGAAACGGGCGAGCAGTACTTC
abundance: -; d_gene: TRBD1; j_gene: TRBJ1-2; v_gene: TRBV6-1; CDR3aa: CASQGVGSNYGYTF; CDR3nt: TGTGCCTCCCAGGGGGTCGGATCTAACTATGGCTACACCTTC
abundance: -; d_gene: -; j_gene: TRBJ2-7; v_gene: TRBV5-4; CDR3aa: CASRGEPGENEQYF; CDR3nt: TGTGCCAGCAGAGGGGAGCCGGGAGAAAATGAGCAGTACTTC
abundance: -; d_gene: TRBD2; j_gene: TRBJ2-1; v_gene: TRBV30; CDR3aa: CAWSRLAEVNNEQFF; CDR3nt: TGTGCCTGGAGCCGACTAGCGGAAGTAAACAATGAGCAGTTCTTC
abundance: once; d_gene: -; j_gene: TRBJ1-2; v_gene: TRBV5-4; CDR3aa: CASNLAGDGGGYTF; CDR3nt: TGTGCCAGCAACTTGGCAGGGGACGGCGGGGGCTACACCTTC
abundance: -; d_gene: -; j_gene: TRBJ2-7; v_gene: TRBV29-1; CDR3aa: CSATTTRYEQYF; CDR3nt: TGCAGCGCGACGACTACTCGCTACGAGCAGTACTTC
abundance: -; d_gene: TRBD2; j_gene: TRBJ2-3; v_gene: TRBV28; CDR3aa: CASRFAGGLDTQYF; CDR3nt: TGTGCCAGCAGGTTTGCGGGAGGATTAGATACGCAGTATTTT
abundance: -; d_gene: -; j_gene: TRBJ2-4; v_gene: TRBV2; CDR3aa: CASMIGGAKNIQYF; CDR3nt: TGTGCCAGCATGATCGGGGGAGCCAAAAACATTCAGTACTTC
abundance: -; d_gene: TRBD2; j_gene: TRBJ2-7; v_gene: TRBV19; CDR3aa: CASSSTLAGGREQYF; CDR3nt: TGTGCCAGTAGTAGCACTCTAGCGGGAGGACGAGAGCAGTACTTC
abundance: -; d_gene: TRBD1; j_gene: TRBJ1-4; v_gene: TRBV28; CDR3aa: CASSLVGQGGEKLFF; CDR3nt: TGTGCCAGCAGTTTGGTTGGACAGGGTGGTGAAAAACTGTTTTTT
abundance: -; d_gene: TRBD1; j_gene: TRBJ2-7; v_gene: TRBV6-1; CDR3aa: CASSVLRGQGGTYEQYF; CDR3nt: TGTGCCAGCAGTGTCCTCAGGGGACAGGGGGGGACCTACGAGCAGTACTTC
abundance: -; d_gene: TRBD2; j_gene: TRBJ2-2; v_gene: TRBV28; CDR3aa: CASSSTSGTISAGELFF; CDR3nt: TGTGCCAGCAGTTCGACTAGCGGGACGATTTCCGCGGGGGAGCTGTTTTTT
abundance: -; d_gene: -; j_gene: TRBJ1-5; v_gene: TRBV19; CDR3aa: CASSAYRDPQHF; CDR3nt: TGTGCCAGTAGTGCGTACAGAGACCCCCAGCATTTT
abundance: few; d_gene: TRBD2; j_gene: TRBJ2-3; v_gene: TRBV6-4; CDR3aa: CASSGGRATDTQYF; CDR3nt: TGTGCCAGCAGTGGCGGGAGGGCCACAGATACGCAGTATTTT
abundance: few; d_gene: TRBD2; j_gene: TRBJ2-1; v_gene: TRBV18; CDR3aa: CASSQKAGVQSNEQFF; CDR3nt: TGTGCCAGCTCACAAAAAGCGGGAGTTCAGAGCAATGAGCAGTTCTTC
abundance: -; d_gene: -; j_gene: TRBJ1-2; v_gene: TRBV6-6; CDR3aa: CASSIGAQRPNYGYTF; CDR3nt: TGTGCTAGCAGCATAGGGGCGCAGCGCCCGAACTATGGCTACACCTTC
abundance: -; d_gene: TRBD2; j_gene: TRBJ2-1; v_gene: TRBV30; CDR3aa: CAWSDNAARLAGVDEQFF; CDR3nt: TGTGCCTGGAGTGACAACGCAGCGCGACTAGCGGGGGTGGATGAGCAGTTCTTC
abundance: -; d_gene: -; j_gene: TRBJ1-5; v_gene: TRBV19; CDR3aa: CASRPGVGNQPQHF; CDR3nt: TGTGCCAGTAGGCCCGGGGTTGGGAATCAGCCCCAGCATTTT
abundance: -; d_gene: TRBD1; j_gene: TRBJ1-5; v_gene: TRBV19; CDR3aa: CASSTTDRAAGQPQHF; CDR3nt: TGTGCCAGTAGTACTACAGACAGGGCGGCGGGTCAGCCCCAGCATTTT
abundance: -; d_gene: -; j_gene: TRBJ1-1; v_gene: TRBV9; CDR3aa: CASSLGGAPSNTEAFF; CDR3nt: TGTGCCAGCAGCCTGGGGGGGGCACCTAGCAACACTGAAGCTTTCTTT
abundance: -; d_gene: TRBD1; j_gene: TRBJ2-5; v_gene: TRBV19; CDR3aa: CASSRNRGETQYF; CDR3nt: TGTGCCAGTAGTAGAAACAGGGGTGAGACCCAGTACTTC
abundance: -; d_gene: TRBD2; j_gene: TRBJ2-3; v_gene: TRBV7-9; CDR3aa: CASSLGQTSGYTDTQYF; CDR3nt: TGTGCCAGCAGCTTAGGTCAGACTAGCGGCTACACAGATACGCAGTATTTT
abundance: -; d_gene: -; j_gene: TRBJ1-4; v_gene: TRBV6-6; CDR3aa: CASSYRELEKLFF; CDR3nt: TGTGCCAGCAGTTACCGGGAATTAGAAAAACTGTTTTTT
abundance: -; d_gene: TRBD1; j_gene: TRBJ1-2; v_gene: TRBV7-8; CDR3aa: CASSSNSLGRGLDRGLYYGYTF; CDR3nt: TGTGCCAGCAGCTCTAATAGTTTGGGAAGGGGCCTCGACAGGGGGCTCTATTATGGCTACACCTTC
abundance: many; d_gene: -; j_gene: TRBJ1-1; v_gene: TRBV4-3; CDR3aa: CASSQDGQGGNTEAFF; CDR3nt: TGCGCCAGCAGCCAAGACGGCCAGGGAGGGAACACTGAAGCTTTCTTT
abundance: few; d_gene: -; j_gene: TRBJ1-2; v_gene: TRBV27; CDR3aa: CASRGGGPFQGYTF; CDR3nt: TGTGCCAGCAGGGGGGGTGGGCCGTTTCAGGGCTACACCTTC
abundance: -; d_gene: TRBD1; j_gene: TRBJ1-4; v_gene: TRBV6-1; CDR3aa: CASRTIGQGIGELFF; CDR3nt: TGTGCCAGCAGGACCATTGGACAGGGGATTGGGGAACTGTTTTTT
abundance: -; d_gene: TRBD1; j_gene: TRBJ2-7; v_gene: TRBV2; CDR3aa: CASRRQGSYEQYF; CDR3nt: TGTGCCAGCCGGAGACAGGGCTCCTACGAGCAGTACTTC
abundance: few; d_gene: -; j_gene: TRBJ1-1; v_gene: TRBV5-5; CDR3aa: CASSLGATGPLNTEAFF; CDR3nt: TGTGCCAGCAGCTTGGGCGCAACAGGGCCCTTGAACACTGAAGCTTTCTTT
abundance: -; d_gene: TRBD2; j_gene: TRBJ2-7; v_gene: TRBV6-6; CDR3aa: CASRDPGLASFEQYF; CDR3nt: TGTGCCAGCAGAGACCCGGGACTAGCGTCCTTCGAGCAGTACTTC
abundance: -; d_gene: -; j_gene: TRBJ1-1; v_gene: TRBV10-3; CDR3aa: CAISESPGQNTEAFF; CDR3nt: TGTGCCATCAGTGAGTCTCCGGGACAGAACACTGAAGCTTTCTTT
abundance: -; d_gene: -; j_gene: TRBJ2-2; v_gene: TRBV9; CDR3aa: CASTSANTGELFF; CDR3nt: TGTGCCAGCACTAGCGCGAACACCGGGGAGCTGTTTTTT
abundance: -; d_gene: TRBD2; j_gene: TRBJ2-7; v_gene: TRBV4-1; CDR3aa: CASSQDPPQREGSHEQYF; CDR3nt: TGCGCCAGCAGCCAAGATCCCCCCCAGCGGGAGGGCTCCCACGAGCAGTACTTC
abundance: few; d_gene: TRBD1; j_gene: TRBJ1-3; v_gene: TRBV7-9; CDR3aa: CASSLGDYRGRGNTIYF; CDR3nt: TGTGCCAGCAGCTTAGGCGACTACAGGGGTAGGGGAAACACCATATATTTT